This T cell receptor beta chain was profiled in a study of T cell repertoires in cytomegalovirus infection (dated by TCRdb to between 2019 and 2020). About the study as a whole: Recently identified HLA-C-restricted CMV epitopes, whose presentation resists viral immunomodulation, were targeted by peptide stimulations together with well-studied HLA-B-restricted epitopes. The HLA type of each donor mattered for the analysis, because public TCR beta signatures pointed to carriage of CMV infection along with the matching HLA type. On the study overall, not on this receptor specifically: In both this cohort and an independent cohort of 352 donors, the cumulative frequency of public TCR beta family members distinguished carriers of CMV infection plus the relevant HLA type. The ex vivo response was dominated by HLA-C-restricted CMV-specific TCR beta clonotypes, and the single most frequent clonotype in two of eight donors was supplied by these HLA-C-restricted clonotypes.

This clonotype has only a few counts. Its cognate antigen has yet to be identified. No qualities accompany the bases; no much larger clone lies one base away. Relative to germline, V is missing 6 bases and J is missing 2 bases, with 6 bases of the junction outside any gene match. CDR1 is given as SEHNR and CDR2 as FQNEAQ, both from the germline V gene (reference sequence). From the cysteine up to the phenylalanine, the CDR3 has a length of 14 residues. Only the CDR3 region is kept as DNA, spanning 42 bases read in frame from base 1. The intended sense of this specimen's treatment or condition label: in vitro stimulation with specific CMV peptide epitopes to enrich CMV-specific T cells. TCRdb records Illumina HiSeq 1500 as the sequencer. The raw public reads went through TCRdb reprocessing: fastp at Q25, MiXCR clone calling, in-frame beta chains kept. Under each unique CDR3 protein, matching rows form one entry showing the most common genes and DNA. The sample table shows hundreds of thousands of distinct CDR3 sequences, and roughly 30% are seen once. Of the sample, around a sixth falls within the top ten clones.

The chain employs TRBV7-9 and TRBJ2-5; the central 7 bases match TRBD2. Source: cultured PBMCs, taken from culture after CMV antigen stimulation. This TCR was sampled from a human donor in good health (CMV status not recorded). Some clones in this sample may be carry-over from other donors' samples. The CDR3 region reads CASSTAGVQETQYF. The DNA sequence follows: TGTGCCAGCAGTACCGCGGGGGTGCAAGAGACCCAGTACTTC. The CDR3 plus the reference TRBV7-9 and TRBJ2-5 genes for the other parts give the full variable domain: DTGVSQNPRHKITKRGQNVTFRCDPISEHNRLYWYRQTLGQGPEFLTYFQNEAQLEKSRLLSDRFSAERPKGSFSTLEIQRTEQGDSAMYLCASSTAGVQETQYFGPGTRLLVL.